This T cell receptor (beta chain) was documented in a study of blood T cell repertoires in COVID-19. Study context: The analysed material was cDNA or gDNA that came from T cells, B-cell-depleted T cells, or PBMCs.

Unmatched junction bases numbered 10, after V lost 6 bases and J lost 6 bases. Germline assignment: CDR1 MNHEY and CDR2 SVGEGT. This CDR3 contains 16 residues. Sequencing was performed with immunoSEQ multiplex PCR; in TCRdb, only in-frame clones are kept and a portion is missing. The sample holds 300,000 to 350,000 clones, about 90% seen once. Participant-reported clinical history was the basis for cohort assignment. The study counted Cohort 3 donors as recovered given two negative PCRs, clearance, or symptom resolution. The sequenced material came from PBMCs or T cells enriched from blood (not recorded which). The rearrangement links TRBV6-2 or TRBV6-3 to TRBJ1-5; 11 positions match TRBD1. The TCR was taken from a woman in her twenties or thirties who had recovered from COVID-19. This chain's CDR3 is CASSPGVGQGGQPQHF. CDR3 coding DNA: TGTGCCAGCAGCCCTGGGGTGGGACAGGGGGGTCAGCCCCAGCATTTT.